These 12 T cell receptor beta chains were sequenced from one sample in a study of cytotoxic CD8 clonotypes in ibrutinib-treated CLL (dated by TCRdb to 2020 to 2022). Libraries came from the immunoSEQ multiplex PCR assay. TCRdb carries this immuneACCESS record with in-frame sequences only. Its versions omit some clonotypes, under half of them owing to an unresolved V gene in the studies checked, with the rest unexplained. For this sample there are 70,000 to 80,000 clones; 70% to 90% appear just once. About 40% of the sample goes to the ten largest clones. The label giving this sample's time point can be read as: 20 to 30 months on ibrutinib. Sequenced here: PBMCs, sampled after 24 months of ibrutinib treatment. The origin of the receptors is a human donor with chronic lymphocytic leukemia.

Here the CDR3 DNA reads TGTGCCAGTAGTGTCAAAAGGACGGGCTACCAAGAGACCCAGTACTTC. This gives the protein CASSVKRTGYQETQYF. This chain uses TRBV19 with TRBJ2-5; D is ambiguous. The CDR3 totals 16 residues. The V end lost 5 bases, the J end lost 0 bases, and 16 bases lay between the germline ends. From germline, CDR1 is LNHDA and CDR2 SQIVND (reference sequence).

This chain joins TRBV28 and TRBJ2-7, with D perhaps TRBD2 (6 bases). Trimming took 6 bases from V and 11 from J, leaving 20 bases between them. Germline V gene data show CDR1 as MDHEN and CDR2 as SYDVKM. This CDR3 contains 13 residues. This CDR3 is CASSPQGGAQEYF. The CDR3 nucleotides are TGTGCCAGCAGCCCCCAAGGAGGGGCCCAAGAGTACTTC.

In this sample, this clone turned up a few times. The rearrangement joins TRBV7-9 to TRBJ2-5; 10 nucleotides line up with TRBD1. Germline-derived CDR1 and CDR2 are SEHNR and FQNEAQ (reference sequence). V was clipped by 3 bases and J by 5 bases; unmatched bases: 3. The CDR3 consists of 14 residues. The CDR3 loop reads CASSFDRGLETQYF. CDR3 in DNA: TGTGCCAGCAGCTTCGACAGGGGGCTGGAGACCCAGTACTTC.

The chain recombines TRBV9 with TRBJ2-7; the match to TRBD1 covers 7 bases. V lost 3 bases to trimming and J lost 1 base; unmatched junction nucleotides: 7. This CDR3 region has 15 residues. Germline CDR1 reads SGDLS; CDR2 reads YYNGEE. The CDR3 sequence is CASSGGWDSSYEQYF. The DNA for the CDR3 is TGTGCCAGCAGCGGAGGATGGGACAGTTCCTACGAGCAGTACTTC.

This chain connects TRBV19 to TRBJ2-5; unclear D gene. The J call is doubtful: the DNA matches TRBJ2-7 better. The CDR3 spans 12 residues. Germline CDR1 is LNHDA and CDR2 is SQIVND (reference sequence). CDR3 sequence reads: CASSKNANEQYF. For the CDR3, the DNA is TGTGCCAGTAGTAAGAACGCTAACGAGCAGTACTTC.

The chain carries TRBV9 and TRBJ2-3; 15 nucleotides line up with TRBD2. Trimming removed 4 bases from V and 3 bases from J; junction bases left unmatched: 15. CDR1 and CDR2 (germline): SGDLS, YYNGEE. CDR3 length: 20 amino acids. Written as DNA, the CDR3 is TGTGCCAGCAGCCTCGCACCGGGACTAGCGGGAGGAGGAGGTACAGATACGCAGTATTTT. It encodes CASSLAPGLAGGGGTDTQYF.

This chain joins TRBV6-5 and TRBJ1-2; D is perhaps TRBD1 (5 bases). V dropped 0 bases and J dropped 4 bases, with 12 bases sitting between them. CDR1 and CDR2 (germline): MNHEY, SVGAGI. CDR3 length equals 15 residues. This CDR3 reads CASSYSGQGTYGYTF. CDR3 bases: TGTGCCAGCAGTTACTCCGGGCAGGGTACCTATGGCTACACCTTC.

This clone has just one count. DNA of the CDR3: TGCGCCAGCAGCTTGGGAGGGGCCTATCAGCCCCAGCATTTT. Translating gives CASSLGGAYQPQHF. The V call is TRBV5-1, the J call TRBJ1-5, with a tentative D call TRBD1 (5 bases). Germline V lookup: CDR1 SGHRS, CDR2 YFSETQ. V lost 0 bases and J 5 bases, leaving 9 bases between the germline ends. There are 14 residues in the CDR3.

The chain uses TRBV18 and TRBJ1-4; D is uncertain. CDR3 length: 16 residues. Per the germline V gene, CDR1 is KGHSH and CDR2 is LQKENI. Trimming left V 3 bases short and J 2 bases short, with 13 bases between. The CDR3 sequence: CASSPGRFTTNEKLFF. The CDR3 DNA is TGTGCCAGCTCACCTGGGAGATTCACTACTAATGAAAAACTGTTTTTT.

The CDR3 coding sequence is TGCACCAGCAGCCAAGATGGAACTAGCAAAATAAAAGGGGGCACAGATACGCAGTATTTT. This sequence encodes CTSSQDGTSKIKGGTDTQYF. This sequence joins TRBV1 and TRBJ2-3; TRBD2 is the table's D call, not checked against the DNA. TRBV1 is assigned pseudogene status. The CDR3 has 20 residues.

The genes are TRBV29-1 and TRBJ2-7; possibly TRBD1 or TRBD2 for D (6 bases each). The CDR3 covers 14 residues. V lost 1 base, J lost 5 bases, and 15 bases lay in between. The V gene's germline CDR1 is SQVTM and CDR2 ANQGSEA. The CDR3: CSVEGPLGGDEQYF. CDR3 nucleotide sequence: TGCAGCGTTGAAGGGCCCTTGGGGGGCGACGAGCAGTACTTC.

The chain joins TRBV11-2 to TRBJ1-4; 9 nucleotides match TRBD1. Germline V gives CDR1 SGHAT, CDR2 FQNNGV. The CDR3 loop spans 15 amino acids. The V segment lost 5 bases and the J segment 11 bases; nucleotides outside the gene matches: 12. The CDR3 sequence is CASSVGDRAASKLFF. DNA of the CDR3: TGTGCCAGCAGCGTGGGGGACAGGGCAGCTTCCAAACTGTTTTTT.